The sample holds many counts of the clone carrying this T cell receptor (beta chain). The antigen is unknown. Diagnosis of hyperthyroidism was new in patients aged 18 to 65, and its duration was under 2 months. The V gene's germline CDR1 is SGHTS and CDR2 YDEGEE. There are 15 residues in the CDR3. V lost 0 bases and J lost 0, with 7 bases in between. The sample is drawn from a study of T cells in Graves' hyperthyroidism and ophthalmopathy. General observations from the study: Blood also held most thyroid clonotypes expanded beyond 0.001.

Amplification yielded TCR beta CDR3 regions, with RNA transcripts as the source. TCR CDR3 underwent first-round RT-PCR with the HTBI primer set. TCRdb re-analysed the multiplex PCR reads in MiXCR, keeping a single row per CDR3 protein. The sample carries approximately 400,000 distinct CDR3 sequences, approximately 20% recorded once. Sequencing used blood. This chain uses TRBV5-8 with TRBJ1-5, with D hard to call. The TCR was taken from a woman aged 18-29 years with Graves' hyperthyroidism. The CDR3 is CASSLELYSNQPQHF. CDR3 DNA: TGTGCCAGCAGCTTGGAACTTTATAGCAATCAGCCCCAGCATTTT.